Presented here are 20 T cell receptor beta chains from one specimen sequenced in a study of T cells in Graves' hyperthyroidism and ophthalmopathy. Regions amplified from RNA transcripts were the TCR beta CDR3 regions. Carried out on the TCR CDR3, a first-round RT-PCR used the HTBI primer set. Each CDR3 protein is one row after TCRdb ran MiXCR on the multiplex PCR reads. The sample yields 250,000 to 300,000 distinct CDR3 sequences, roughly 14% seen once. Specimen: blood. These receptors all come from a woman aged 40 to 50 with Graves' hyperthyroidism that later progressed to Graves' ophthalmopathy.

Many counts were recorded for this clonotype. This chain uses TRBV6-1 with TRBJ2-7; D is uncertain. The CDR3 loop spans 13 amino acids. Trimming stripped 6 bases from V and 1 base from J, with 10 bases between. Germline V gene data show CDR1 as MNHNS and CDR2 as SASEGT. The CDR3 DNA reads as TGTGCCAGCAGCGGCGGTTCTTCCTACGAGCAGTACTTC. The encoded protein is CASSGGSSYEQYF.

The sample holds many counts of this clonotype. The rearrangement joins TRBV19 to TRBJ1-5; no firm D call. The germline gives CDR1 LNHDA, CDR2 SQIVND (reference sequence). V dropped 5 bases and J dropped 2 bases, with 4 bases sitting between them. The CDR3 is 12 amino acids. Written as DNA, the CDR3 is TGTGCCAGTAGTTTTGGCAATCAGCCCCAGCATTTT. It yields the protein CASSFGNQPQHF.

This clonotype was observed a handful of times. The chain couples TRBV28 to TRBJ1-2; D is undetermined. Germline lookup yields CDR1 MDHEN and CDR2 SYDVKM. CDR3 length: 13 amino acids. The V gene lost 8 bases and the J gene lost 7 bases, with 17 bases spanning the gap. The CDR3 is CASQPGGEGGYTF. The CDR3 region has the DNA TGTGCCAGCCAACCGGGCGGGGAAGGTGGCTACACCTTC.

This clonotype was seen more than once but under ten times. The chain couples TRBV15 to TRBJ2-5; tentatively, D is TRBD1 (5 bases). With 1 base removed from V and 4 bases from J, the gap between germline ends came to 10 bases. The CDR3 length is 14 residues. Germline CDR1 is LNHNV and CDR2 is YYDKDF (reference sequence). The CDR3 is CATSRAPRGETQYF. In DNA, the CDR3 is TGTGCCACCAGCAGAGCCCCTAGGGGAGAGACCCAGTACTTC.

This clonotype was counted many times. The V gene is TRBV7-8, the J gene TRBJ1-1; possibly TRBD1 for D (6 bases). The CDR3 extends over 17 amino acids. Germline CDR1 SGHVS, CDR2 FQNEAQ. Trimming cost V 11 bases and J 0 bases, with 25 bases left between them. CDR3 sequence (DNA): TGTGCCGTGTGGGGGTGGTGGGACAATAACTTGAACACTGAAGCTTTCTTT. This sequence encodes CAVWGWWDNNLNTEAFF.

In this sample, this clonotype turned up many times. This sequence joins TRBV12-3 or TRBV12-4 and TRBJ1-1; D unclear. V shed 6 bases and J shed 6 bases, with 11 bases lying between them. This CDR3 contains 12 residues. The CDR3 DNA is TGTGCCAGCAGGGAACGGGTAGCTGAAGCTTTCTTT. This gives the protein CASRERVAEAFF.

This clonotype appeared once. CDR3 in DNA: TGTGCCAGCAGCCTCGGGATCGACAACACTGAAGCTTTCTTT. Its protein is CASSLGIDNTEAFF. The chain combines TRBV12-3 or TRBV12-4 with TRBJ1-1; no definite D call. This CDR3 region has 14 residues. V was pared by 6 bases and J by 2 bases, with 13 bases between.

This rearrangement joins TRBV11-2 to TRBJ2-5; 12 nucleotides agree with TRBD2. V lost 3 bases to trimming and J lost 5 bases; unmatched junction nucleotides: 4. Germline-derived CDR1 and CDR2 are SGHAT and FQNNGV. The CDR3 is 15 amino acids. CDR3 sequence (DNA): TGTGCCAGCAGCTTTCGACTAGCGGGAGTGGAGACCCAGTACTTC. It codes for CASSFRLAGVETQYF.

This clonotype was picked up many times. The rearrangement uses TRBV30 and TRBJ2-7; 8 bases fit TRBD1. Germline-derived CDR1 and CDR2 are GTSNPN and SVGIG (reference sequence). The CDR3 length is 14 residues. The V gene end was trimmed by 5 bases and the J gene end by 3 bases; junction bases not matched to a gene: 9. This CDR3 is CAWSREGTGYEQYF. Here the CDR3 DNA reads TGTGCCTGGTCGAGAGAGGGGACAGGCTACGAGCAGTACTTC.

The table lists this clonotype with many counts. CDR3 loop: CASSLRRLAGYNEQFF. The CDR3 DNA reads TGCGCCAGCAGCCTGCGTCGGCTAGCGGGGTACAATGAGCAGTTCTTC. The chain joins TRBV5-1 to TRBJ2-1; 9 bases line up with TRBD2. The V and J ends lost 4 bases and 4 bases, in that order; junction bases with no gene match: 9. The germline gives CDR1 SGHRS, CDR2 YFSETQ. The CDR3 contains 16 residues.

The chain uses TRBV3-1 and TRBJ2-1; TRBD2 aligns across 9 bases. The germline gives CDR1 LGHDT, CDR2 YNNKEL (reference sequence). Trimming removed 1 base from V and 7 bases from J; junction bases left unmatched: 5. The CDR3 loop spans 15 amino acids. CDR3 in DNA: TGTGCCAGCAGCCAAGGGACTAGCGAGGGTAATGAGCAGTTCTTC. As protein: CASSQGTSEGNEQFF.

The rearrangement links TRBV2 to TRBJ2-7; 7 nucleotides match TRBD1. V lost 7 bases, J lost 6 bases, and 9 bases stayed unmatched. CDR3 length: 13 residues. From germline, CDR1 is SNHLY and CDR2 FYNNEI. CDR3 residues: CASNRDSATEQYF. In DNA, the CDR3 is TGTGCCAGCAATCGGGACAGCGCTACCGAGCAGTACTTC.

This clonotype was detected ten times or more. V gene TRBV12-3 or TRBV12-4 combines with J gene TRBJ1-4; no definite D call. Trimming cost V 8 bases and J 10 bases, with 14 bases left between them. The CDR3 contains 12 residues. The CDR3 DNA is TGTGCCAGCTCCCCTTTTGTCGGAAAACTGTTTTTT. Translated: CASSPFVGKLFF.

The rearrangement uses TRBV19 and TRBJ1-4; D not resolved. Trimming removed 9 bases at V and 2 bases at J, with 13 bases between. The germline CDR1 and CDR2 sequences are LNHDA and SQIVND (reference sequence). The CDR3 is 14 amino acids. Here the CDR3 DNA reads TGTGCCAGCAGCCAACAGTACACTAATGAAAAACTGTTTTTT. Translated: CASSQQYTNEKLFF.

This clonotype has a count of ten or more. The J gene is TRBJ1-2, the V gene TRBV27; D not certain. Per germline, CDR1 MNHEY and CDR2 SMNVEV (reference sequence). Trimming removed 1 base at V and 8 bases at J, with 14 bases between. This CDR3 is built from 14 residues. Here the CDR3 DNA reads TGTGCCAGCAGTTTATATGGAGGGCCTGTCGGCTACACCTTC. Protein: CASSLYGGPVGYTF.

This clonotype was seen repeatedly, ten times or more. The gene calls are TRBV7-9 and TRBJ2-3, with a possible D match to TRBD2 (6 bases). Between the trimmed V and J ends, which lost 3 bases and 2 bases, there was a span of 27 bases. CDR1 and CDR2 (germline): SEHNR, FQNEAQ (reference sequence). CDR3 size: 20 residues. The CDR3 loop is CASSFPAVGMEGLLTDTQYF. In DNA, the CDR3 is TGTGCCAGCAGCTTCCCAGCGGTCGGGATGGAGGGGCTCCTCACAGATACGCAGTATTTT.

This clonotype was found a few times. One base away lies a much larger clone, so this may be a sequencing read error. The CDR3 spells CASSQTWGPVLETQYF. In nucleotides, the CDR3 is TGTGCCAGCAGTCAAACCTGGGGCCCAGTTTTGGAGACCCAGTACTTC. V is TRBV12-3 or TRBV12-4 and J is TRBJ2-5, with D tentatively TRBD1 (5 bases). V was cut by 5 bases and J by 5 bases, with 21 bases left in between. The CDR3 sequence is 16 residues long.

The chain is built from TRBV19 and TRBJ1-5, with D maybe TRBD1 (5 bases). In germline, CDR1 is LNHDA, CDR2 SQIVND (reference sequence). Trimming took 5 bases from V and 1 from J, leaving 18 bases between them. The CDR3 consists of 17 residues. CDR3 nucleotide sequence: TGTGCCAGTAGTCACAGGTGGTCCCTTCAAAGCAATCAGCCCCAGCATTTT. Its translation is CASSHRWSLQSNQPQHF. The full variable domain, with the rest looked up from reference TRBV19 and TRBJ1-5, is DGGITQSPKYLFRKEGQNVTLSCEQNLNHDAMYWYRQDPGQGLRLIYYSQIVNDFQKGDIAEGYSVSREKKESFPLTVTSAQKNPTAFYLCASSHRWSLQSNQPQHFGDGTRLSIL.

On this clonotype: One base away lies a much larger clone, so this may be a sequencing read error. A read error is likely, as this CDR3 ends without the conserved phenylalanine or tryptophan. The rearrangement joins TRBV2 to TRBJ2-1; D possibly uses TRBD1 or TRBD2 (7 bases each). CDR1 and CDR2 (germline): SNHLY, FYNNEI. The CDR3 runs to 14 residues. The CDR3 spells CNPGGEKPYNEQFL. The CDR3 DNA sequence: TGTAACCCAGGGGGGGAGAAACCCTACAATGAGCAGTTCTTA.

This clonotype was counted at least ten times. V and J are TRBV7-8 and TRBJ1-5; TRBD1 is a possible D gene (6 bases). The CDR3 has 17 residues. Trimming took 1 base from V and 0 from J, leaving 13 bases between them. The germline gives CDR1 SGHVS, CDR2 FQNEAQ. Here the CDR3 DNA reads TGTGCCAGCAGCTTAGAGGCGCAGGGGTATAGCAATCAGCCCCAGCATTTT. Translation gives CASSLEAQGYSNQPQHF.